This TCR beta chain was sequenced for a study of blood T cell repertoires in COVID-19. Source study methods: Amplified reference gene primers provided the basis for estimating nucleated cell counts. Sequencing was performed with immunoSEQ multiplex PCR; in TCRdb, only in-frame clones are kept and a portion is missing. D and trimming were read from the DNA, whereas the V and J calls and clone size are those reported in that table. This sample has tens of thousands of clones, with 90% found just once. Germline V gives CDR1 LGHNT, CDR2 FRNRAP. The CDR3 totals 13 residues. Trimming took off 5 bases at V and 3 bases at J, with 10 bases between the two ends.

The sample taken for sequencing was peripheral blood. This clonotype was obtained from a man aged 18 to 30 with COVID-19, enrolled during active disease. V and J are TRBV12-5 and TRBJ1-1, with unresolved D. The CDR3 loop reads CASGLNSYTEAFF. CDR3 in DNA: TGTGCTAGTGGTCTCAACAGTTACACTGAAGCTTTCTTT.